This T cell receptor (beta chain) was recovered during a study of post-analysis software for immune sequencing data. At the level of the study: Progressive-relapsing, secondary progressive and relapsing-remitting multiple sclerosis were among the disease courses included.

cDNA libraries of TCR beta carried unique molecular identifiers. T cells, about 0.85 to 11 million of them, yielded 500,000 or so cDNA molecules. In TCRdb, the PCR reads were re-called with MiXCR into one record per CDR3 protein. Here the sample spans roughly 400,000 distinct CDR3 sequences, roughly 38% being singletons. Overall study findings and caveats: Comparison with controls showed significantly lower normalized Chao1 diversity in multiple sclerosis patients. About 5 TRBV segments were significantly more frequent in patients than in controls. TRBV5-6, TRBV5-1 and TRBV20-1 were among these segments. Batch-mates among the samples co-clustered strongly by F measure.

Trimming took 6 bases from V and 8 from J; bases not matched to a gene: 9. CDR3 size: 14 residues. This clonotype appeared a few times. What it recognizes is unknown. The rearrangement joins TRBV12-3 or TRBV12-4 to TRBJ1-4; 7 bases line up with TRBD1. The sequencing input was blood. The sequence was obtained from a girl aged 2-10 years with multiple sclerosis. The CDR3 here is CASSYDRDGEKLFF. DNA of the CDR3: TGTGCCAGCAGCTATGACAGGGACGGGGAAAAACTGTTTTTT.